This T cell receptor beta chain emerged from a study of blood T cell repertoires in COVID-19. Sequencing used immunoSEQ multiplex PCR; TCRdb keeps in-frame clones, though not all of them. This sample has some 510,000 clones, with approximately 90% found just once. The CDR3 consists of 18 residues. The V end lost 2 bases, the J end lost 0 bases, and 17 bases lay between the germline ends. Germline CDR1 is MNHEY and CDR2 is SMNVEV (reference sequence). The chain carries TRBV27 and TRBJ2-4; no firm D call. This clonotype was sampled from a woman aged 35 to 49 who had recovered from COVID-19. Material: PBMCs or T cells enriched from blood (not recorded which). The CDR3 is CASSLGPGVSQAKNIQYF. In DNA, the CDR3 is TGTGCCAGCAGTTTAGGCCCGGGTGTCAGCCAAGCCAAAAACATTCAGTACTTC.